Detailed here is one T cell receptor beta chain. What antigen it recognizes has not been identified. Base qualities are missing; no much larger clone stands one base away. This sample was taken from a study of blood T cell repertoires in COVID-19 (dated by TCRdb to the early 2020s). Concerning the study at large: The collaborator samples originated in the United States, Italy and Spain and spanned the acute and convalescent phases of COVID-19. Samples were obtained from the ongoing ImmuneRACE study (first 160 participants) and from 1,254 subjects provided by 6 global collaborators. The dataset comprised deeply sampled blood TCRbeta repertoires from subjects exposed to, actively infected with, or recovered from COVID-19. Where available, HLA class I and class II types were taken from metadata supplied by the sample provider and were not determined by assay-based typing. A de-identified subject ID, COVID-19 status, age in years and sex were almost always included in the sample metadata. The prospective study material was composed of cDNA or gDNA derived from T cells, B-cell-depleted T cells, or PBMCs. The repertoires were released in a freely available public database meant as a resource for research on the immune response to SARS-CoV-2. Broad study findings and their caveats: Clinical and demographic metadata were provided uncurated, with the amount varying by source and participant.

In the prospective study, participants were roughly 18 to 95 years old, resided in 25 or so geographic areas of the United States, and were enrolled through a virtual design. In the prospective study, cohorts were assigned on the basis of participant-reported clinical history obtained from a screening survey and a study questionnaire. Mobile phlebotomists in the prospective study collected whole blood, serum and a nasopharyngeal or oropharyngeal swab from every participant. Over an approximately 2-month period, participants in the prospective study had the option of providing additional blood draws and questionnaires. Prospective study blood samples were shipped either frozen or at room temperature before DNA extraction. The germline V gene (reference sequence) provides CDR1 LNHDA and CDR2 SQIVND. V is trimmed back by 7 bases and J by 0 bases, and the junction contains 9 bases that no gene match accounts for. The CDR3 goes from the cysteine to the phenylalanine over 16 residues. Only the CDR3 DNA is retained, 48 bases long and in frame from the first base.

TCRbeta CDR3 regions were amplified from genomic DNA using the immunoSEQ Assay, a bias-controlled multiplex PCR. For the original study's pipeline: The number of nucleated cells in each sample was estimated from the amplification of reference gene primers within the assay. To quantify the absolute abundance of each unique TCRbeta CDR3 rearrangement, sequence reads were collapsed and filtered. For each sample, productive Simpson clonality was calculated by taking the square root of Simpson's diversity index across productive rearrangements. Held by TCRdb, this immuneACCESS table contains in-frame sequences only and omits some clones. Under half of the omission traces to an unresolved V gene where checked; the cause of the rest is unknown. V and J calls and clone size are given by that table; D and trimming were obtained from the DNA. This sample is represented by roughly 260,000 clones; around 93% of them were singletons. The ten largest clonotypes hold around 1.3% of the sample.

The source of this sequence is a human donor in a cohort exposed to, infected with or recovered from COVID-19 (not recorded which). The donor label of this sample is uncertain. The V and J segments used are TRBV19 and TRBJ2-3, with 8 central nucleotides matching TRBD2. The specimen was PBMCs or T cells enriched from blood (not recorded which). The DNA reads as follows: TGTGCCAGTAACCAGCGGGGGATTTCTAGCACAGATACGCAGTATTTT. This is translated as CASNQRGISSTDTQYF.